This TCR beta chain was sequenced during a study of Ad26.COV2.S vaccination and SARS-CoV-2 variants (dated by TCRdb to the early 2020s). In the study overall: Donors in the vaccine arm were drawn from COV1001, a multicentre, randomized, double-blind, placebo-controlled phase I-IIa trial testing Ad26.COV2.S in healthy adults. Ad26.COV2.S was administered intramuscularly at a dose of 5x10^10 or 1x10^11 viral particles, either as one shot or as two shots given 56 days apart. Trial participants were randomized into five groups of five: low-dose or high-dose Ad26.COV2.S given once or twice, or placebo on both occasions. The specificity and breadth of SARS-CoV-2-reactive T cell receptors after Ad26.COV2.S vaccination were assessed by TCRbeta repertoire sequencing. A total of 32 samples were included in the TCR-sequenced set, comprising roughly 19 Ad26.COV2.S vaccine recipients, 5 placebo recipients and 8 SARS-CoV-2 convalescent individuals. Investigators did not know the trial group allocation while performing experiments and assessing outcomes.

This clone showed up just a few times. Its antigen has not been determined. Base qualities were left out, and no much larger clone turns up one base away. What the work shows at the level of the full study, not this receptor alone: After vaccination, substantial breadth of spike-specific CD8+ and CD4+ T cell responses was reported. The authors noted that the TCR breadth and depth analyses may have underestimated total T cell responses. Spike-specific TCR breadth was higher in Ad26.COV2.S recipients than in placebo recipients (P = 0.0014). Vaccine and placebo recipients had comparable non-spike TCR breadth, which fits with the vaccine containing only spike. The study lacked the statistical power to compare responses across vaccine doses or regimens.

The immunoSEQ Assay was used to sequence TCRbeta CDR3 regions. After extraction, genomic DNA underwent amplification by bias-controlled multiplex PCR, followed by high-throughput sequencing. On the study's bioinformatics: Collapsing and filtering of sequences were performed to quantify the absolute abundance of each unique TCRbeta CDR3 region. T cell fraction was estimated by normalizing TCRbeta template counts to usable DNA, which was measured by amplifying reference genes present in all nucleated cells. Repertoire TCRs were annotated as SARS-CoV-2-specific when V gene, CDR3 amino acid sequence and J gene were exactly matched to a known reactive TCR set. MIRA supplied the reference SARS-CoV-2 TCR set, which was filtered for enrichment in COVID-19-positive ImmuneCODE repertoires so that public or cross-reactive TCRs were removed. Using the MIRA antigens, annotated TCRs were further analysed by specific ORF or by position within an ORF. Depth was the summed frequency of annotated unique rearrangements, while breadth was defined as annotated unique rearrangements over total unique productive rearrangements. TCR breadth was compared between groups using two-sided Wilcoxon rank-sum tests. The immuneACCESS repertoire file appears here via TCRdb, limited to in-frame rearrangements. These files lack a portion of the clones; in checked studies, under half of the deficit traces to unresolved V genes, and the cause of the others is not known. From that table come the V and J calls and clone size; the DNA was used to work out D and trimming. This sample gives about 250,000 clones in total; 80% to 90% of them show up just once. The ten largest clones add up to more than 2.5% of the sample.

This specimen's treatment or condition label, interpreted: roughly 18 received Ad26.COV2.S at low or high dose, single or two shots; 5 received placebo; per-sample allocation not given. For vaccine and placebo recipients, repertoires were sequenced using samples collected on day 63 after the first injection. In Cohort 1b, 25 adults aged 18-55 years were enrolled at a single site in Boston, USA, between 29 July and 7 August 2020. Ad26.COV2.S was a replication-incompetent adenovirus type 26 vector that expressed a prefusion-stabilized SARS-CoV-2 spike protein derived from the original Wuhan strain. V has 5 bases trimmed and J has 0 bases trimmed; junction bases matching no gene number 6. Counted from cysteine to phenylalanine, this CDR3 has 17 amino acids. The read is trimmed to its CDR3 DNA, 51 bases read in frame from base 1. CDR1 is given as SGHVS and CDR2 as FNYEAQ, both from the germline V gene.

This chain is built from TRBV7-6 and TRBJ2-7, and 14 junction bases match TRBD2. The sequence was obtained from a person aged 18-60 years who received the Ad26.COV2.S COVID-19 vaccine or a placebo. This material consisted of peripheral blood, taken in a trial of Ad26.COV2.S vaccine versus placebo. The CDR3 amino acid sequence is: CASSTGLAGASSYEQYF. The base sequence is TGTGCCAGCAGCACGGGACTAGCGGGGGCTAGCTCCTACGAGCAGTACTTC.